This paragraph reports one T cell receptor beta chain. What this receptor recognizes is not known. Base quality data are lacking; no much larger clone is found one base away. This sample is part of a study of early T cells in non-severe SARS-CoV-2 infection (dated by TCRdb to the early 2020s). Context from the whole study: Bulk RNA from unsorted whole blood was used for TCR sequencing, so alpha and beta chains could not be paired. The research as a whole found: VDJdb matching was skewed toward anti-spike CD8 responses and likely underestimated virus-specific expansions, missing private and CD4 specificities.

The study was a case-control design nested within a healthcare worker cohort in London, UK, with weekly nasopharyngeal swab PCR tests and blood sampling. Healthcare workers were recruited during the week of the UK lockdown, between 23 and 31 March 2020, and followed weekly for up to about 15 weeks. Library preparation used 5' RACE. TCRdb names NextSeq 500 as the instrument used. To correct for sequencing error and PCR bias, the TCR library protocol tagged individual cDNA molecules with unique molecular identifiers. Sequencing covered both TCR alpha and beta chains, and within each sample the abundances of alpha and beta sequences were tightly co-correlated. On the study's bioinformatics: Decombinator V4 was used to annotate TCR sequences for V gene, J gene and CDR3. TCRs were defined as expanded if a significant change between any two time points was detected under a Poisson model with p below 0.0001. TCR abundances were normalised to the total number of TCRs sequenced per sample and expressed as counts per million. TRAV1-2 paired with TRAJ12, TRAJ20 or TRAJ33 defined MAIT TCRs, while TRAV10 paired with TRAJ18 defined iNKT TCRs. VDJdb, accessed 1 November 2021, was searched for CMV, EBV and SARS-CoV-2 annotated TCRs, with TCRs annotated for multiple antigens excluded. Using fastp at Q25 and MiXCR, TCRdb reprocessed the public reads and kept productive beta chains. Each record represents a unique CDR3 protein, reported with the most common genes and DNA among its rows. The V and J calls come from TCRdb's annotation, not from the publication. This sample holds some 45,000 distinct CDR3 sequences; roughly 6% were observed only once. Of the sample, about 8.3% falls within the top ten clones.

CDR1 is given as SGHVS and CDR2 as FNYEAQ, both from the germline V gene. Spanning cysteine to phenylalanine, the CDR3 consists of 15 amino acids. CDR3 DNA is the only sequence kept; it has 45 bases, read in frame from the first base. V ends up 5 bases short and J 8 bases short, with an unmatched junction base count of 12. Here the chain combines TRBV7-6 and TRBJ1-3; 7 bases in the middle match TRBD1. The source of this sequence is an adult who was a healthcare worker with PCR-confirmed SARS-CoV-2 infection or an uninfected control (not recorded which). Material: whole blood, obtained at baseline. The DNA sequence reads TGTGCCAGCAGCAAAGGACAGGCGGCGGTAGACACCATATATTTT. Its coded protein is CASSKGQAAVDTIYF.